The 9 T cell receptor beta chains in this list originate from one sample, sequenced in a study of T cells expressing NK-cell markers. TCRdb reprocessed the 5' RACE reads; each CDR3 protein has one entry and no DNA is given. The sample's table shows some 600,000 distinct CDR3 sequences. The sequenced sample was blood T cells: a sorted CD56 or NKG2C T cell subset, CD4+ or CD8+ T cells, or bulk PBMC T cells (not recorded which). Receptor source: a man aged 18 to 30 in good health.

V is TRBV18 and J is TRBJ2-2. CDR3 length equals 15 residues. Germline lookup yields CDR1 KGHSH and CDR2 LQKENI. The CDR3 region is CASSPARQNTGELFF.

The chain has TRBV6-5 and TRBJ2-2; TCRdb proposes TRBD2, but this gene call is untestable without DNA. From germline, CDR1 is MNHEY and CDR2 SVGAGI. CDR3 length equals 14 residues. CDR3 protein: CASSYRVAGGELFF.

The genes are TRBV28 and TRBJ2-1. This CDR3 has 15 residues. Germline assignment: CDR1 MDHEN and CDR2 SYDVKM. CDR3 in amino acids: CASSLSRPSYNEQFF.

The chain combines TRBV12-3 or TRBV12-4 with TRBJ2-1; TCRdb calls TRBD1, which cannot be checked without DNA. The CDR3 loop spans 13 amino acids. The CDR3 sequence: CASSGRGPNEQFF.

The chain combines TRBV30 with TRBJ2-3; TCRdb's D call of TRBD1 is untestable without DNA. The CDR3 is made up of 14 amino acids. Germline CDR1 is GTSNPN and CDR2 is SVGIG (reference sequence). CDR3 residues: CAWCTGGNTDTQYF.

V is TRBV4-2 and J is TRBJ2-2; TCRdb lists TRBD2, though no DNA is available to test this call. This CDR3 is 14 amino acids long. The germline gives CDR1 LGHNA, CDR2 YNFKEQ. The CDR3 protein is CASSLNLAGVELFF.

The CDR3 loop is CSARPSSNTGELFF. J is TRBJ2-2 and V is TRBV29-1; TCRdb's D call, TRBD1, is unchecked because there is no DNA. Germline-derived CDR1 and CDR2 are SQVTM and ANQGSEA. CDR3 length: 14 residues.

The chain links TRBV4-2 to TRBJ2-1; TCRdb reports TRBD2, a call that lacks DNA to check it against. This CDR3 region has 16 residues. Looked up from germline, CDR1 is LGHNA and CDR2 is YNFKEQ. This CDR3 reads CASSQARTRSYNEQFF.

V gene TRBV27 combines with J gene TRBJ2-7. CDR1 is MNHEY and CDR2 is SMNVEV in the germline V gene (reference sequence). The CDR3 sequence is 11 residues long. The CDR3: CASSLSGEQYF.